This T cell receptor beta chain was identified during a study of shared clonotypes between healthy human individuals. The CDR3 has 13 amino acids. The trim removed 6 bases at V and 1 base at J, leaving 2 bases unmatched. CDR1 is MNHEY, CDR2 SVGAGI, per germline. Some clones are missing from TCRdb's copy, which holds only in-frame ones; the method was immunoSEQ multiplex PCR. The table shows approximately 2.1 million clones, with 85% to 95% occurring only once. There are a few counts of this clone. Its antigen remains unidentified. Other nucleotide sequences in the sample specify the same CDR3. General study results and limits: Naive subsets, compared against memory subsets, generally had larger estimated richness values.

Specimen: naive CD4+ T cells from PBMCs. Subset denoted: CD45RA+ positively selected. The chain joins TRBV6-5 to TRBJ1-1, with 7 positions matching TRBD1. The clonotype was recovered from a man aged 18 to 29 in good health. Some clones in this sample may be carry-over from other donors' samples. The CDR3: CASSYRGNTEAFF. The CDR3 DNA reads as TGTGCCAGCAGCTACAGGGGGAACACTGAAGCTTTCTTT.